One and the same sample provided the 30 T cell receptor beta chains below, sequenced in a study of Ad26.COV2.S vaccination and SARS-CoV-2 variants. Indicated treatment: approximately 18 received Ad26.COV2.S at low or high dose, single or two shots; roughly 5 received placebo; per-sample allocation not given. Day 63 after the first injection of vaccine or placebo was the sampling time. Profiled with immunoSEQ multiplex PCR; TCRdb holds only in-frame clones, not every one. The sample has hundreds of thousands of clones, around 90% seen once; the top ten hold more than 10%. This specimen consisted of peripheral blood, obtained in a trial of Ad26.COV2.S vaccine versus placebo. The origin of the receptors is a person between 18 and 65 years old who received the Ad26.COV2.S COVID-19 vaccine or a placebo.

The chain is built from TRBV7-2 and TRBJ1-1; D possibly corresponds to TRBD1 (6 bases). Trimming took 3 bases from V and 3 from J, leaving 14 bases between them. Germline V lookup: CDR1 SGHTA, CDR2 FQGNSA. The CDR3 runs to 15 residues. DNA for the CDR3: TGTGCCAGCAGCTTCTTTGGGGGGCACGACACTGAAGCTTTCTTT. Amino acids: CASSFFGGHDTEAFF.

The chain has TRBV6-6 and TRBJ2-1, with TRBD1 identical over 8 bases. CDR1 is MNHNY, CDR2 SVGAGI, per germline (reference sequence). The CDR3 totals 15 residues. V lost 5 bases to trimming and J lost 4 bases; unmatched junction nucleotides: 7. This CDR3 reads CASSDPGQAYNEQFF. The CDR3 nucleotides read TGTGCCAGCAGTGACCCGGGACAGGCTTACAATGAGCAGTTCTTC.

Turning to this clone: This sample includes further DNA sequences coding for the same CDR3. This chain connects TRBV30 to TRBJ2-5; a possible D gene is TRBD2 (6 bases). Per germline, CDR1 GTSNPN and CDR2 SVGIG (reference sequence). V was shortened by 1 base and J by 4 bases, with 7 bases between the two germline ends. The CDR3 loop spans 12 amino acids. The CDR3 nucleotides are TGTGCCTGGAGTGGGGGAGGAGAGACCCAGTACTTC. Translating it yields CAWSGGGETQYF.

The sample holds many counts of this clone. The chain is built from TRBV3-1 (or the pseudogene TRBV3-2) and TRBJ1-3; D ambiguous. CDR3 length: 13 amino acids. Germline assignment: CDR1 LGHDT and CDR2 YNNKEL (reference sequence). The ends were cut back, 3 bases at V and 1 base at J, with 4 bases in the middle. The CDR3 coding sequence is TGTGCCAGCAGCCACGGATCTGGAAACACCATATATTTT. This encodes CASSHGSGNTIYF.

The rearrangement joins TRBV30 to TRBJ1-1, with D possibly matching TRBD1 (5 bases). V lost 4 bases and J lost 10, with 22 bases in between. Germline assignment: CDR1 GTSNPN and CDR2 SVGIG (reference sequence). The CDR3 consists of 14 residues. The CDR3 bases are TGTGCCTGGAAGCGCGACCCGACAGAGCTGGGAGCTTTCTTT. Its translation is CAWKRDPTELGAFF.

This chain connects TRBV2 to TRBJ1-4; D gene ambiguous. The V and J ends lost 9 bases and 0 bases respectively, with 8 bases between them. Germline values: CDR1 SNHLY, CDR2 FYNNEI. The CDR3 sequence is 13 residues long. Here the CDR3 reads CASSLATNEKLFF. CDR3 bases: TGTGCCAGTAGCCTTGCAACTAATGAAAAACTGTTTTTT.

This clone was observed a handful of times. This chain joins TRBV15 and TRBJ1-2; D is undetermined. Trimming shortened V by 1 base and J by 7 bases, and 7 bases separated the two germline ends. Per germline, CDR1 LNHNV and CDR2 YYDKDF (reference sequence). The CDR3 length is 12 residues. CDR3 sequence reads: CATSRVGGGYTF. CDR3 bases: TGTGCCACCAGCAGAGTGGGTGGTGGCTACACCTTC. Full variable domain (remainder filled in from reference TRBV15 and TRBJ1-2): DAMVIQNPRYQVTQFGKPVTLSCSQTLNHNVMYWYQQKSSQAPKLLFHYYDKDFNNEADTPDNFQSRRPNTSFCFLDIRSPGLGDTAMYLCATSRVGGGYTFGSGTRLTVV.

The chain joins TRBV6-2 or TRBV6-3 to TRBJ1-5, with D possibly TRBD1 on 6 matching bases. Germline CDR1 reads MNHEY; CDR2 reads SVGEGT. V was pared by 5 bases and J by 1 base, with 12 bases between. The CDR3 sequence is 15 residues long. CDR3 sequence (DNA): TGTGCCAGCAGTGGACAGACCATCAGCAATCAGCCCCAGCATTTT. Amino acids: CASSGQTISNQPQHF.

The chain has TRBV9 and TRBJ2-3; D gene ambiguous. CDR3 length: 15 amino acids. Germline V gene sequence: CDR1 SGDLS, CDR2 YYNGEE. The V end was cut by 2 bases, the J end by 4 bases, with 14 bases between. The CDR3 reads CASSVTGVVSDTQYF. CDR3 in DNA: TGTGCCAGCAGCGTTACTGGGGTGGTTTCAGATACGCAGTATTTT.

The rearrangement uses TRBV4-3 and TRBJ2-7, with 7 bases fitting TRBD1. This CDR3 is 14 amino acids long. Looked up from germline, CDR1 is LGHNA and CDR2 is YSLEER. The V and J ends lost 2 bases and 2 bases, in that order; junction bases with no gene match: 3. DNA for the CDR3: TGCGCCAGCAGCCAAACGGGGACAGCCTACGAGCAGTACTTC. Amino acids: CASSQTGTAYEQYF.

This chain links TRBV6-5 with TRBJ2-2; D is uncertain. The CDR3 length is 14 residues. Trimming took 6 bases from V and 0 from J, leaving 8 bases between them. Germline V lookup: CDR1 MNHEY, CDR2 SVGAGI. CDR3 region: CASRVQSNTGELFF. DNA of the CDR3: TGTGCCAGCAGGGTACAGTCGAACACCGGGGAGCTGTTTTTT.

V gene TRBV21-1 combines with J gene TRBJ2-4. TRBV21-1 is annotated as a pseudogene. CDR3 length: 15 residues. CDR3 DNA: TGTGCCAGCAGCAAAACGGACCGAGCCAAAAACATTCAGTACTTC. Amino acid sequence: CASSKTDRAKNIQYF.

The J gene is TRBJ2-2, the V gene TRBV4-3; maybe TRBD2 (5 bases). This CDR3 contains 17 residues. Trimming stripped 3 bases from V and 0 bases from J, with 14 bases between. CDR1 is LGHNA and CDR2 is YSLEER in the germline V gene. CDR3 amino acids: CASSHLWERANTGELFF. The CDR3 region has the DNA TGCGCCAGCAGCCATCTTTGGGAGCGAGCGAACACCGGGGAGCTGTTTTTT.

The V gene is TRBV6-2 or TRBV6-3, the J gene TRBJ2-1; possible D gene TRBD2, 5 bases. The CDR3 contains 17 residues. Per germline, CDR1 MNHEY and CDR2 SVGEGT. With 0 bases removed from V and 2 bases from J, the gap between germline ends came to 14 bases. The CDR3 sequence: CASSYSSAGLTYNEQFF. The DNA for the CDR3 is TGTGCCAGCAGTTACTCCTCGGCAGGACTTACCTACAATGAGCAGTTCTTC.

The V call is TRBV5-1, the J call TRBJ2-7; 9 bases are shared with TRBD1. The ends lost 3 bases at V and 1 base at J; junction bases unmatched: 5. CDR3 length: 15 residues. Germline values: CDR1 SGHRS, CDR2 YFSETQ. CDR3 sequence (DNA): TGCGCCAGCAGCTCGGGACAGGGACTATCCTACGAGCAGTACTTC. Protein product: CASSSGQGLSYEQYF.

The chain has TRBV5-1 and TRBJ1-1; D might be TRBD1 (5 bases). Germline lookup yields CDR1 SGHRS and CDR2 YFSETQ. This CDR3 has 14 residues. Between the trimmed V and J ends, which lost 0 bases and 8 bases, there was a span of 14 bases. CDR3 coding DNA: TGCGCCAGCAGCTTGGGAGCAGGGTGGGAAGAAGCTTTCTTT. This sequence encodes CASSLGAGWEEAFF.

This rearrangement joins TRBV10-3 to TRBJ2-3, with D perhaps being TRBD1 or TRBD2 (7 bases each). The CDR3 totals 13 residues. Between the trimmed V and J ends, which lost 10 bases and 2 bases, there was a span of 13 bases. Germline V CDR1 and CDR2: ENHRY, SYGVKD. The CDR3 protein is CATRGGNTDTQYF. The CDR3 DNA reads as TGTGCCACCAGGGGGGGGAACACAGATACGCAGTATTTT.

The J gene is TRBJ2-5, the V gene TRBV29-1, with a possible D match to TRBD1 (5 bases). Per germline, CDR1 SQVTM and CDR2 ANQGSEA. V was shortened by 6 bases and J by 7 bases, with 15 bases between the two germline ends. The CDR3 is 12 amino acids. The CDR3 loop reads CSVGGQGVTQYF. The CDR3 DNA reads TGCAGCGTCGGCGGCCAGGGCGTGACCCAGTACTTC.

The rearrangement uses TRBV30 and TRBJ2-1; D unresolved. The CDR3 sequence is 11 residues long. V lost 3 bases and J 5 bases, leaving 5 bases between the germline ends. CDR1 is GTSNPN, CDR2 SVGIG, per germline (reference sequence). The CDR3 region has the DNA TGTGCCTGGAGGTATGACAATGAGCAGTTCTTC. It is translated as CAWRYDNEQFF.

This clone was observed a single time. CDR3 bases: TGCGCCAGCAGCTTGGGAACCTGGGGGGCGGGCGAAAAACTGTTTTTT. Translating gives CASSLGTWGAGEKLFF. J is TRBJ1-4 and V is TRBV5-1, with a tentative D call TRBD1 (6 bases). Germline V gives CDR1 SGHRS, CDR2 YFSETQ. V lost 0 bases and J 8 bases, leaving 17 bases between the germline ends. CDR3 length: 16 residues.

V and J are TRBV6-1 and TRBJ2-6; D is tentatively TRBD1 or TRBD2 (5 bases each). Trimming took off 3 bases at V and 0 bases at J, with 15 bases between the two ends. CDR1 is MNHNS, CDR2 SASEGT, per germline. The CDR3 totals 18 residues. Here the CDR3 reads CASSEGVGRLSGANVLTF. CDR3 sequence (DNA): TGTGCCAGCAGTGAGGGGGTGGGGCGGCTCTCTGGGGCCAACGTCCTGACTTTC.

This chain links TRBV6-5 with TRBJ2-3; D remains unclear. The germline gives CDR1 MNHEY, CDR2 SVGAGI. V shed 9 bases and J shed 2 bases, with 9 bases lying between them. The CDR3 has 12 residues. CDR3 in DNA: TGTGCCAGTGGCCGAATCACAGATACGCAGTATTTT. Its protein product is CASGRITDTQYF.

The chain combines TRBV7-2 with TRBJ2-2; TRBD2 agrees at 13 bases. V shed 3 bases and J 8 bases; nucleotides not matched to a gene: 6. The CDR3 is 16 residues long. Looked up from germline, CDR1 is SGHTA and CDR2 is FQGNSA. As DNA, the CDR3 is TGTGCCAGCAGCTTTAGGACTAGCGGGAGAGGGGGGGAGCTGTTTTTT. Translation gives CASSFRTSGRGGELFF.

This chain joins TRBV7-8 and TRBJ1-5; no reliable D call. Germline V gene data show CDR1 as SGHVS and CDR2 as FQNEAQ. V gave up 3 bases and J gave up 3 bases, with 6 bases separating them. The CDR3 runs to 13 residues. The CDR3 loop is CASSLFFNQPQHF. DNA for the CDR3: TGTGCCAGCAGCTTGTTCTTCAATCAGCCCCAGCATTTT.

The CDR3 DNA sequence: TGCGCCAGCAGCTTTAGGGGACCACAGTTTAGGGAAAAACTGTTTTTT. This sequence encodes CASSFRGPQFREKLFF. The rearrangement links TRBV5-1 to TRBJ1-4; possibly TRBD1 for D (5 bases). The CDR3 runs to 16 residues. Trimming removed 2 bases from V and 8 bases from J, with 19 bases in between. CDR1 SGHRS and CDR2 YFSETQ come from the germline V gene.

The chain carries TRBV19 and TRBJ2-1; the D gene is possibly TRBD1 (6 bases). This CDR3 spans 13 amino acids. With 5 bases removed from V and 9 bases from J, the gap between germline ends came to 14 bases. Germline values: CDR1 LNHDA, CDR2 SQIVND (reference sequence). CDR3: CASSAIQGGEQFF. CDR3 DNA: TGTGCCAGTAGTGCGATACAGGGCGGTGAGCAGTTCTTC.

This rearrangement joins TRBV30 to TRBJ2-5; D remains unclear. This CDR3 comprises 11 residues. Germline CDR1 is GTSNPN and CDR2 is SVGIG (reference sequence). V was pared by 1 base and J by 1 base, with 1 base between. CDR3 coding DNA: TGTGCCTGGAGTGGCCAAGAGACCCAGTACTTC. This gives the protein CAWSGQETQYF.

The CDR3 DNA reads TGTGCCAGCAGCCTACTCGGTGGACTCAGCACAGATACGCAGTATTTT. The encoded protein is CASSLLGGLSTDTQYF. V and J are TRBV6-2 or TRBV6-3 and TRBJ2-3, with D perhaps matching TRBD2 (5 bases). Trimming stripped 6 bases from V and 0 bases from J, with 16 bases between. Germline assignment: CDR1 MNHEY and CDR2 SVGEGT. CDR3 length: 16 amino acids.

The genes are TRBV5-6 and TRBJ2-2, with TRBD2 matching 12 bases. This CDR3 is 16 amino acids long. Germline assignment: CDR1 SGHDT and CDR2 YYEEEE. J gave up 4 bases and V 6 bases, and 7 bases lay outside the gene matches. The CDR3 nucleotides read TGTGCCAGCACTGGACTAGCGGGAATGGGCACCGGGGAGCTGTTTTTT. As protein: CASTGLAGMGTGELFF.

The chain links TRBV6-2 or TRBV6-3 to TRBJ2-1; a weak D match, TRBD2 (6 bases). The CDR3 length is 17 residues. Germline V gene data show CDR1 as MNHEY and CDR2 as SVGEGT. The V end was cut by 4 bases, the J end by 1 base, with 17 bases between. The CDR3 loop reads CASSFHRDFKSYNEQFF. The CDR3 bases are TGTGCCAGCAGTTTTCACCGGGACTTTAAATCCTACAATGAGCAGTTCTTC.